The 10 T cell receptor beta chains below come from one sample, sequenced in a study of blood T cell repertoires in COVID-19. Assay used: immunoSEQ multiplex PCR; TCRdb lists only in-frame clones, some missing. This sample has 85,000 to 120,000 clones, with roughly four fifths found just once. The sequencing input was peripheral blood. Every receptor here comes from a man older than 75 with COVID-19, enrolled during active disease.

This chain joins TRBV11-2 and TRBJ2-6, with 9 bases fitting TRBD1. V lost 2 bases, J lost 2 bases, and 10 bases stayed unmatched. The CDR3 runs to 19 residues. In germline, CDR1 is SGHAT, CDR2 FQNNGV. The CDR3 here is CASSLSGTGRLTGANVLTF. CDR3 DNA: TGTGCCAGCAGCTTATCCGGGACAGGGAGATTAACTGGGGCCAACGTCCTGACTTTC.

The rearrangement joins TRBV28 to TRBJ1-2; 9 nucleotides align to TRBD1. The junction had 5 bases not matched to a gene; V was cut back by 5 bases and J by 4 bases. Germline V gene data show CDR1 as MDHEN and CDR2 as SYDVKM. The CDR3 is made up of 14 amino acids. CDR3 DNA: TGTGCCAGCAGTATCCCGGGACAGGGCTATGGCTACACCTTC. Translating gives CASSIPGQGYGYTF.

J is TRBJ2-3 and V is TRBV29-1, with 12 positions matching TRBD2. This CDR3 is 17 amino acids long. Germline trimming cut 8 bases from V and 4 bases from J; bases unmatched to any gene: 16. Germline assignment: CDR1 SQVTM and CDR2 ANQGSEA. For the CDR3, the DNA is TGCAGCCTGACGTTGACTAGCGGGAGCCGGGGGTCAGATACGCAGTATTTT. Translation: CSLTLTSGSRGSDTQYF.

The chain recombines TRBV5-8 with TRBJ2-1; D is undetermined. This CDR3 is built from 15 residues. Germline V gene data show CDR1 as SGHTS and CDR2 as YDEGEE. V was pared by 4 bases and J by 10 bases, with 21 bases between. This CDR3 is CASSPREAAYGEQFF. In nucleotides, the CDR3 is TGTGCCAGCAGCCCGAGAGAGGCGGCGTATGGAGAGCAGTTCTTC.

The rearrangement links TRBV27 to TRBJ2-7, with 15 bases fitting TRBD2. CDR3 length: 16 amino acids. Trimming removed 0 bases from V and 3 bases from J; junction bases left unmatched: 0. CDR1 and CDR2 from the germline V gene are MNHEY and SMNVEV (reference sequence). This chain's CDR3 is CASSLSGLAGGYEQYF. CDR3 bases: TGTGCCAGCAGTTTATCGGGACTAGCGGGAGGCTACGAGCAGTACTTC.

This clone is a singleton in its sample. The chain couples TRBV11-2 to TRBJ1-1; TRBD1 matches 9 bases. This CDR3 has 14 amino acids. The V segment lost 3 bases and the J segment 4 bases; nucleotides outside the gene matches: 3. The germline gives CDR1 SGHAT, CDR2 FQNNGV. CDR3 region: CASSFDRGGTEAFF. The DNA of the CDR3 is TGTGCCAGCAGCTTCGACAGGGGGGGCACTGAAGCTTTCTTT.

The chain carries TRBV21-1 and TRBJ1-4; the table names TRBD1, a call not compared with the DNA. TRBV21-1 is a pseudogene segment. This CDR3 region has 18 residues. The CDR3 loop reads CASSKVVSQGRWDEKLFF. The DNA for the CDR3 is TGTGCCAGCAGCAAAGTAGTGAGCCAGGGGCGCTGGGATGAAAAACTGTTTTTT.

V is TRBV5-1 and J is TRBJ2-5, with TRBD2 identical over 11 bases. There are 15 residues in the CDR3. Per germline, CDR1 SGHRS and CDR2 YFSETQ. Trimming at V came to 3 bases and at J to 5 bases, leaving 6 bases not matched to a gene. CDR3 DNA: TGCGCCAGCAGCTCTTTAGCGGGAGGGAGGGAGACCCAGTACTTC. Translated: CASSSLAGGRETQYF. Full variable domain (rest looked up from reference TRBV5-1 and TRBJ2-5): KAGVTQTPRYLIKTRGQQVTLSCSPISGHRSVSWYQQTPGQGLQFLFEYFSETQRNKGNFPGRFSGRQFSNSRSEMNVSTLELGDSALYLCASSSLAGGRETQYFGPGTRLLVL.

The rearrangement joins TRBV7-3 to TRBJ2-2, with D possibly TRBD2 on 6 matching bases. The germline gives CDR1 SGHTA, CDR2 FQGTGA. Trimming removed 1 base from V and 5 bases from J, with 14 bases in between. CDR3 length equals 16 residues. CDR3 sequence reads: CASSLMAGFLTGELFF. As DNA, the CDR3 is TGTGCCAGCAGCTTAATGGCGGGATTTTTGACCGGGGAGCTGTTTTTT.

The chain has TRBV4-1 and TRBJ2-7; 11 bases line up with TRBD1. V shed 4 bases and J 2 bases; nucleotides not matched to a gene: 4. Germline V lookup: CDR1 MGHRA, CDR2 YSYEKL. CDR3 length equals 15 residues. The chain's CDR3 is CASSPGQGGPYEQYF. The CDR3 DNA reads TGCGCCAGCAGCCCGGGACAGGGGGGACCCTACGAGCAGTACTTC.